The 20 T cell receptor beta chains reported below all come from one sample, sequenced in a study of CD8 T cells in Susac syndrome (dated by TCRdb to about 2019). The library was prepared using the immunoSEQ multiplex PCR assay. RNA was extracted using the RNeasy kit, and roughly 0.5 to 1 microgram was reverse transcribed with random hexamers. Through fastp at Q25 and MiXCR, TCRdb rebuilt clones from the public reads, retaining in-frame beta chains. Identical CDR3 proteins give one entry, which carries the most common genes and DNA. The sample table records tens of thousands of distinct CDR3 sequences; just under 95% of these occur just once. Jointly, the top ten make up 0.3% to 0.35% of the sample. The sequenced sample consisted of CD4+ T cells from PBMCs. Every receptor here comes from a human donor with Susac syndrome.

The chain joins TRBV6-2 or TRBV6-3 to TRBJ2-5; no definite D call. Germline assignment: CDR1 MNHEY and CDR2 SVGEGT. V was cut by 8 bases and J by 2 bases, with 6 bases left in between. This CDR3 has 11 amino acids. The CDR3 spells CASLKQETQYF. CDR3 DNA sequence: TGTGCCAGCTTAAAACAAGAGACCCAGTACTTC.

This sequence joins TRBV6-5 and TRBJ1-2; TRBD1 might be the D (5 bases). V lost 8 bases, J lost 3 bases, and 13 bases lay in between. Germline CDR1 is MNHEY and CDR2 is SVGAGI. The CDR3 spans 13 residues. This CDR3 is CASAARQYYGYTF. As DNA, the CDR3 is TGTGCCAGCGCTGCCCGACAGTACTATGGCTACACCTTC.

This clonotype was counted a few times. CDR3 sequence: CASSLEMGQPQHF. CDR3 in DNA: TGCGCCAGCAGCTTGGAGATGGGGCAGCCCCAGCATTTT. The chain employs TRBV5-1 and TRBJ1-5; D gene ambiguous. Germline values: CDR1 SGHRS, CDR2 YFSETQ. CDR3 length: 13 amino acids. Trimming pared 0 bases from V and 7 bases from J, leaving 8 bases between.

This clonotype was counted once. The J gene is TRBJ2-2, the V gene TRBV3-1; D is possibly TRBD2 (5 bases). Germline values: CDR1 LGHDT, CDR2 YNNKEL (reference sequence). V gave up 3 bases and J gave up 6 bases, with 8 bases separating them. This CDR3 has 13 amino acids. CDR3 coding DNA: TGTGCCAGCAGCCAGGACTGGTCCGGGGAGCTGTTTTTT. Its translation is CASSQDWSGELFF.

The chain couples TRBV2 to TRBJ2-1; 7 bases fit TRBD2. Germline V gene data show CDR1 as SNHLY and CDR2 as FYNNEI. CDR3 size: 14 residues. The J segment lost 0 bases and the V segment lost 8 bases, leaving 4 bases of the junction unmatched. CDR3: CASSGLSSYNEQFF. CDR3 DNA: TGTGCCAGCTCGGGACTAAGCTCCTACAATGAGCAGTTCTTC.

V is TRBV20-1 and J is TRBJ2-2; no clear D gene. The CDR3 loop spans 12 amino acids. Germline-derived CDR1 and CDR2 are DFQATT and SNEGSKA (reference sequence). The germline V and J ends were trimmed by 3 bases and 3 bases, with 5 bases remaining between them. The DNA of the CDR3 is TGCAGTGCTAGGAAAGACACCGGGGAGCTGTTTTTT. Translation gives CSARKDTGELFF.

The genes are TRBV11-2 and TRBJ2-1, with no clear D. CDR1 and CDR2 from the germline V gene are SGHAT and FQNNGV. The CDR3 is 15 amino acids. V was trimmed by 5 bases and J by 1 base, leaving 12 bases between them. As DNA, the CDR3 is TGTGCCAGCAGCCCCGGCGCGAAATCCTACAATGAGCAGTTCTTC. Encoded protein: CASSPGAKSYNEQFF.

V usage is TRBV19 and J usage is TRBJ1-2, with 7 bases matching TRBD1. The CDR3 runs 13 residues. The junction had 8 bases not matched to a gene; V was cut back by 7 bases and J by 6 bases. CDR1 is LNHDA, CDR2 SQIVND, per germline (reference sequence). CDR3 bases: TGTGCCAGTATTGACAGGGAAATTGATGGCTACACCTTC. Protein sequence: CASIDREIDGYTF.

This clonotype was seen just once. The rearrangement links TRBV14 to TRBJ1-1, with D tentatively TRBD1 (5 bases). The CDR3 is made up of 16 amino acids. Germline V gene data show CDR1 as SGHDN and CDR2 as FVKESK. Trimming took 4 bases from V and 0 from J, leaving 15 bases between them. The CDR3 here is CASSPQGLGMNTEAFF. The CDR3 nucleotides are TGTGCCAGCAGCCCGCAGGGCCTGGGAATGAACACTGAAGCTTTCTTT.

The CDR3 DNA is TGTGCCAGCACCAAGGGATTTGCAGCGCAAGCTTTCTTT. Translation: CASTKGFAAQAFF. V gene TRBV28 combines with J gene TRBJ1-1; D is unclear. The CDR3 extends over 13 amino acids. Trimming took 7 bases from V and 9 from J, leaving 18 bases between them. Germline V gene lookup returns CDR1 MDHEN and CDR2 SYDVKM. Drawing the rest from reference TRBV28 and TRBJ1-1, the complete variable domain is DVKVTQSSRYLVKRTGEKVFLECVQDMDHENMFWYRQDPGLGLRLIYFSYDVKMKEKGDIPEGYSVSREKKERFSLILESASTNQTSMYLCASTKGFAAQAFFGQGTRLTVV.

The CDR3 DNA reads as TGTGCCAGCAGCTTCCAAGAGACCCAGTACTTC. Its translation: CASSFQETQYF. The J gene is TRBJ2-5, the V gene TRBV5-6; unclear D gene. V was clipped by 2 bases and J by 1 base, with 0 bases between them. This CDR3 has 11 residues. Germline CDR1 and CDR2: SGHDT and YYEEEE.

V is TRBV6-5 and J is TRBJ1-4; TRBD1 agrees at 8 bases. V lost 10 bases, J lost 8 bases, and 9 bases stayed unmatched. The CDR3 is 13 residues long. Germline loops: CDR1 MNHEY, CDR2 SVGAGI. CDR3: CAIGQGGGEKLFF. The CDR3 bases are TGTGCCATCGGACAGGGCGGCGGGGAAAAACTGTTTTTT.

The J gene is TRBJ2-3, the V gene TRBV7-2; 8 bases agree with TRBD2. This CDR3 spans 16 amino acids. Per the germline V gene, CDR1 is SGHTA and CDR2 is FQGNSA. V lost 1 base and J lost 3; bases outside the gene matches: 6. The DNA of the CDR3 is TGTGCCAGCAGCTTAGAGTCGGGGGGGCCGACAGATACGCAGTATTTT. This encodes CASSLESGGPTDTQYF.

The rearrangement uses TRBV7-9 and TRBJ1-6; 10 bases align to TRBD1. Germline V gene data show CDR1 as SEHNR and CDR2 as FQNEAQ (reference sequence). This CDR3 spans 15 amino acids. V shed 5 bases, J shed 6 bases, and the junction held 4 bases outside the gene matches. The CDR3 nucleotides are TGTGCCAGCAGCAAAGGACAGGGGGTTAATTCACCCCTCCACTTT. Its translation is CASSKGQGVNSPLHF.

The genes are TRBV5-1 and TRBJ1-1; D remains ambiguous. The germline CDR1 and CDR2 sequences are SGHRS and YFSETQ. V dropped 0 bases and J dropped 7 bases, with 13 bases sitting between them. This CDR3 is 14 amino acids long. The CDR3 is CASSLALAGNEAFF. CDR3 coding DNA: TGCGCCAGCAGCTTGGCCCTAGCGGGAAATGAAGCTTTCTTT.

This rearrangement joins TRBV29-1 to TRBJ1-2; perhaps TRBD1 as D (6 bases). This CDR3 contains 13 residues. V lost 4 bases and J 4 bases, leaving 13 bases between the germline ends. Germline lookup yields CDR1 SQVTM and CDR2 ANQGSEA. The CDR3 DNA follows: TGCAGCGTTGGAGCGGGACAACTCTATGGCTACACCTTC. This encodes CSVGAGQLYGYTF.

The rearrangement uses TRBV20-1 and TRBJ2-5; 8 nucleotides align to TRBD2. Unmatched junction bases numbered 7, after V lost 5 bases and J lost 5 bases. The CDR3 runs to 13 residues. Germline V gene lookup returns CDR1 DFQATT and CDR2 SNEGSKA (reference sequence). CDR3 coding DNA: TGCAGTGCTCAAATAGCGGGGACGGAGACCCAGTACTTC. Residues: CSAQIAGTETQYF.

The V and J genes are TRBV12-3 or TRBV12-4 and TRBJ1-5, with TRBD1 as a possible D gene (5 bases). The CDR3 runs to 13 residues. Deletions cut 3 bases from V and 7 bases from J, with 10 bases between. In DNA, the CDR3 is TGTGCCAGCAGTTTTGGGGGAGGGCAGCCCCAGCATTTT. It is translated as CASSFGGGQPQHF.

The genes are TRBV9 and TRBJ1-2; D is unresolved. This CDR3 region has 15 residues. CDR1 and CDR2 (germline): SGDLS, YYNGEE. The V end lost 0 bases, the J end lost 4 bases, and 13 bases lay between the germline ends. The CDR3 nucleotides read TGTGCCAGCAGCGTAGATGGAGAAGTCCGCTATGGCTACACCTTC. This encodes CASSVDGEVRYGYTF.

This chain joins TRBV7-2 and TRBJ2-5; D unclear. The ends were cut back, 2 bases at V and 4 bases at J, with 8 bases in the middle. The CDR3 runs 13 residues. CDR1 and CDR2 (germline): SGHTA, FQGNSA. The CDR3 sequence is CASSLNNRETQYF. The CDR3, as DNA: TGTGCCAGCAGCTTAAATAACAGAGAGACCCAGTACTTC.